Below are 29 T cell receptor beta chains sequenced from a single sample in a study of early T cells in non-severe SARS-CoV-2 infection. One entry per CDR3 protein results from TCRdb running MiXCR on the 5' RACE reads. The sample consists of 70,000 to 85,000 distinct CDR3 sequences, about an eighth of them appearing once. Sequencing was done on a sample of whole blood. The receptors were sampled from an adult who was a healthcare worker with PCR-confirmed SARS-CoV-2 infection or an uninfected control (not recorded which).

The chain couples TRBV11-3 to TRBJ2-1; 7 positions match TRBD2. The V segment lost 1 base and the J segment 8 bases; nucleotides outside the gene matches: 5. The germline CDR1 and CDR2 sequences are SGHNT and YENEEA. There are 14 residues in the CDR3. This CDR3 is CASSLVPAGYEQFF. CDR3 sequence (DNA): TGTGCCAGCAGCTTAGTACCAGCGGGGTATGAGCAGTTCTTC.

The CDR3 loop is CSAGSPLHF. The CDR3 coding sequence is TGCAGTGCGGGGTCACCCCTCCACTTT. The rearrangement joins TRBV20-1 to TRBJ1-6; no definite D call. The CDR3 is 9 residues long. CDR1 is DFQATT and CDR2 is SNEGSKA in the germline V gene (reference sequence). Trimming left V 6 bases short and J 10 bases short, with 4 bases between.

The rearrangement links TRBV7-2 to TRBJ2-1, with 10 bases fitting TRBD2. V trimming: 4 bases; J trimming: 5 bases; junction bases outside the gene matches: 23. The CDR3 loop spans 21 amino acids. Per the germline V gene, CDR1 is SGHTA and CDR2 is FQGNSA. The CDR3 is CASSSEAILGRAGGQDNEQFF. The CDR3 region has the DNA TGTGCCAGCAGCTCCGAGGCAATTCTGGGCCGAGCGGGAGGGCAGGACAATGAGCAGTTCTTC.

V usage is TRBV11-2 and J usage is TRBJ1-2; D is undetermined. This CDR3 is built from 15 residues. From germline, CDR1 is SGHAT and CDR2 FQNNGV. With 5 bases removed from V and 4 bases from J, the gap between germline ends came to 17 bases. CDR3 loop: CASSLSGMRGYGYTF. CDR3 DNA: TGTGCCAGCAGCCTCTCGGGGATGCGGGGCTATGGCTACACCTTC.

V gene TRBV6-5 combines with J gene TRBJ2-3; 7 bases match TRBD1. CDR1 MNHEY and CDR2 SVGAGI come from the germline V gene. Unmatched junction bases numbered 6, after V lost 8 bases and J lost 4 bases. The CDR3 runs to 13 residues. The CDR3 spells CASSDRFADTQYF. The CDR3 DNA is TGTGCCAGCTCGGACAGGTTTGCAGATACGCAGTATTTT.

At least ten counts were recorded for this clonotype. This rearrangement joins TRBV5-1 to TRBJ2-1, with D perhaps TRBD1 (6 bases). The germline gives CDR1 SGHRS, CDR2 YFSETQ. The CDR3 totals 14 residues. The germline V and J ends were trimmed by 4 bases and 6 bases, with 14 bases remaining between them. The CDR3 coding sequence is TGCGCCAGCAGCACCAAAGGACAGTTCAATGAGCAGTTCTTC. Amino acids: CASSTKGQFNEQFF.

This clonotype showed up just a few times. The V call is TRBV29-1, the J call TRBJ2-7; D could derive from TRBD1 or TRBD2 (6 bases each). Germline V gene sequence: CDR1 SQVTM, CDR2 ANQGSEA. The germline V and J ends were trimmed by 1 base and 4 bases, with 17 bases remaining between them. The CDR3 contains 15 residues. The CDR3 DNA follows: TGCAGCGTTGAAGTAATAGGCAGGGGAGGTTACGAGCAGTACTTC. Translated: CSVEVIGRGGYEQYF.

This clonotype was detected a few times. The genes are TRBV10-3 and TRBJ1-5; D unclear. CDR1 and CDR2 from the germline V gene are ENHRY and SYGVKD. The CDR3 runs to 17 residues. The V end was cut by 8 bases, the J end by 2 bases, with 22 bases between. The chain's CDR3 is CAIGPWTTRRGNQPQHF. CDR3 sequence (DNA): TGTGCCATCGGGCCCTGGACCACACGGAGAGGCAATCAGCCCCAGCATTTT.

This clonotype was detected only a few times. The gene calls are TRBV7-2 and TRBJ2-1, with 7 bases matching TRBD1. The CDR3 is 15 amino acids. J gave up 2 bases and V 5 bases, and 6 bases lay outside the gene matches. The V gene's germline CDR1 is SGHTA and CDR2 FQGNSA. The CDR3, as DNA: TGTGCCAGCAGCCTGAGACAGGGACCCTACAATGAGCAGTTCTTC. Protein: CASSLRQGPYNEQFF.

The chain employs TRBV27 and TRBJ2-7; D is perhaps TRBD1 or TRBD2 (5 bases each). Trimming took off 2 bases at V and 4 bases at J, with 12 bases between the two ends. The CDR3 spans 14 residues. The germline V gene has CDR1 MNHEY and CDR2 SMNVEV (reference sequence). This CDR3 is CASSLVGTPYEQYF. The CDR3 DNA reads as TGTGCCAGCAGTTTAGTGGGGACCCCATACGAGCAGTACTTC.

The chain links TRBV10-1 to TRBJ2-7; D gene unclear. V lost 3 bases, J lost 6 bases, and 3 bases lay in between. CDR1 is WNHNN, CDR2 SYGVQD, per germline (reference sequence). The length of the CDR3 is 10 residues. The chain's CDR3 is CASSEPEQYF. The CDR3 DNA sequence: TGCGCCAGCAGTGAACCCGAGCAGTACTTC.

This rearrangement joins TRBV5-1 to TRBJ2-7; D is ambiguous. The CDR3 spans 16 residues. V was cut by 4 bases and J by 0 bases, with 17 bases left in between. Germline CDR1 and CDR2: SGHRS and YFSETQ. CDR3 bases: TGCGCCAGCAGCCCTTCCTTCCGCCCGAGCTCCTACGAGCAGTACTTC. Amino acids: CASSPSFRPSSYEQYF. Combining the CDR3 with reference TRBV5-1 and TRBJ2-7 gives the whole variable domain KAGVTQTPRYLIKTRGQQVTLSCSPISGHRSVSWYQQTPGQGLQFLFEYFSETQRNKGNFPGRFSGRQFSNSRSEMNVSTLELGDSALYLCASSPSFRPSSYEQYFGPGTRLTVT.

This sequence joins TRBV28 and TRBJ1-1; D is ambiguous. The V end lost 3 bases, the J end lost 6 bases, and 14 bases lay between the germline ends. Germline V gives CDR1 MDHEN, CDR2 SYDVKM. The CDR3 extends over 14 amino acids. The CDR3 DNA reads TGTGCCAGCAGTTTGGCGGGCTTGAGCGCTGAAGCTTTCTTT. Its protein product is CASSLAGLSAEAFF.

This clonotype was seen many times. The J gene is TRBJ2-1, the V gene TRBV6-1; D not resolved. This CDR3 contains 11 residues. The germline V gene encodes CDR1 MNHNS and CDR2 SASEGT. The V end lost 2 bases, the J end lost 10 bases, and 6 bases lay between the germline ends. Here the CDR3 DNA reads TGTGCCAGCAGTGAATTGTGGGAGCAGTTCTTC. Amino acids: CASSELWEQFF.

The table lists this clonotype with many counts. This chain connects TRBV5-1 to TRBJ2-3; no reliable D call. CDR1 and CDR2 (germline): SGHRS, YFSETQ. With 1 base removed from V and 1 base from J, the gap between germline ends came to 7 bases. CDR3 size: 14 residues. CDR3 sequence: CASSLWAGTDTQYF. The CDR3 coding sequence is TGCGCCAGCAGCTTGTGGGCAGGCACAGATACGCAGTATTTT. Full variable domain (rest looked up from reference TRBV5-1 and TRBJ2-3): KAGVTQTPRYLIKTRGQQVTLSCSPISGHRSVSWYQQTPGQGLQFLFEYFSETQRNKGNFPGRFSGRQFSNSRSEMNVSTLELGDSALYLCASSLWAGTDTQYFGPGTRLTVL.

This clonotype was counted a few times. DNA for the CDR3: TGCAGTGCTAGGGGAGGGGTATGGAATTCACCCCTCCACTTT. Its translation is CSARGGVWNSPLHF. This chain joins TRBV20-1 and TRBJ1-6, with D possibly being TRBD1 (5 bases). V shed 3 bases and J shed 7 bases, with 13 bases lying between them. In germline, CDR1 is DFQATT, CDR2 SNEGSKA (reference sequence). This CDR3 region has 14 residues.

This clonotype was seen ten or more times. This rearrangement joins TRBV3-1 to TRBJ2-1; possible D gene TRBD2, 7 bases. V was shortened by 8 bases and J by 6 bases, with 8 bases between the two germline ends. Germline CDR1 LGHDT, CDR2 YNNKEL (reference sequence). The CDR3 runs 11 residues. The CDR3 coding sequence is TGTGCCAGCGCGGGGGCCAATGAGCAGTTCTTC. Residues: CASAGANEQFF.

This clonotype was seen repeatedly, ten times or more. The chain combines TRBV11-2 with TRBJ1-2, with D possibly matching TRBD1 (6 bases). CDR1 is SGHAT, CDR2 FQNNGV, per germline. CDR3 length: 15 residues. V was clipped by 2 bases and J by 4 bases, with 14 bases between them. CDR3 loop: CASSLLAGDAYGYTF. DNA for the CDR3: TGTGCCAGCAGCTTACTGGCAGGGGACGCCTATGGCTACACCTTC.

This clonotype appeared many times. The J gene is TRBJ2-7, the V gene TRBV15; D may be TRBD1 or TRBD2 (5 bases each). The V gene's germline CDR1 is LNHNV and CDR2 YYDKDF (reference sequence). Trimming cost V 6 bases and J 9 bases, with 18 bases left between them. CDR3 length: 13 residues. CDR3 DNA: TGTGCCACCAGAGACACTACCCTTGGGGGGCAGTACTTC. It encodes CATRDTTLGGQYF.

The V and J genes are TRBV3-1 and TRBJ1-1; TRBD1 is a possible D gene (5 bases). CDR1 is LGHDT, CDR2 YNNKEL, per germline (reference sequence). The V gene lost 0 bases and the J gene lost 5 bases, with 13 bases spanning the gap. The CDR3 runs to 15 residues. CDR3 residues: CASSQDGGRETEAFF. CDR3 nucleotide sequence: TGTGCCAGCAGCCAAGATGGGGGGAGGGAGACTGAAGCTTTCTTT.

V is TRBV5-5 and J is TRBJ2-2, with 7 nucleotides matching TRBD1. The CDR3 loop spans 16 amino acids. Losses at the gene ends were 4 bases for V and 1 base for J; bases not matched to a gene: 7. CDR1 is SGHKS and CDR2 is YYEKEE in the germline V gene (reference sequence). The CDR3 loop is CASSIGTALNTGELFF. The CDR3 DNA sequence: TGTGCCAGCAGCATCGGGACAGCCTTGAACACCGGGGAGCTGTTTTTT.

This clonotype has only a few counts. The chain employs TRBV20-1 and TRBJ2-1, with D perhaps matching TRBD2 (5 bases). Per the germline V gene, CDR1 is DFQATT and CDR2 is SNEGSKA (reference sequence). Trimming cost V 6 bases and J 0 bases, with 12 bases left between them. The CDR3 is 14 residues long. CDR3 loop: CSAEGGSSYNEQFF. The CDR3 DNA is TGCAGTGCCGAGGGCGGGTCCTCCTACAATGAGCAGTTCTTC.

Only one count was recorded for this clonotype. Being one base from a much bigger clone, this may be a read error. The CDR3 nucleotides are TGTGCCTGCAGCCCTCGACAAGGACAGCCTACCTACGAGCAGTACTTC. It is translated as CACSPRQGQPTYEQYF. This chain connects TRBV7-9 to TRBJ2-7, with a possible D match to TRBD1 (6 bases). Germline-derived CDR1 and CDR2 are SEHNR and FQNEAQ (reference sequence). The CDR3 loop spans 16 amino acids.

There are a few counts of this clonotype. The chain is built from TRBV6-1 and TRBJ1-2, with D possibly TRBD1 on 5 matching bases. V shed 1 base and J shed 4 bases, with 13 bases lying between them. Germline-derived CDR1 and CDR2 are MNHNS and SASEGT. This CDR3 region has 15 residues. The CDR3 region has the DNA TGTGCCAGCAGTGAAGAGGGGACGAATCGCTATGGCTACACCTTC. Translated: CASSEEGTNRYGYTF.

This chain joins TRBV23-1 and TRBJ2-7; D ambiguous. TRBV23-1 is an ORF, and what it does is uncertain. CDR3 length equals 16 residues. V gave up 7 bases and J gave up 7 bases, with 26 bases separating them. The CDR3 region has the DNA TGCGCCAGCATCGCTGACTTTGACCCAGGCCACAGAGAGCAGTACTTC. Amino acids: CASIADFDPGHREQYF.

This clonotype has at least ten counts. One junction end does not reproduce the germline sequence, and a read error may be involved. The chain carries TRBV6-6 and TRBJ1-1; D call uncertain. Germline V lookup: CDR1 MNHNY, CDR2 SVGAGI (reference sequence). The length of the CDR3 is 13 residues. The CDR3 region has the DNA TGTGCCAGCAGCCGCGATGGGATCACTGAAGTTTTCTTT. It yields the protein CASSRDGITEVFF.

The chain combines TRBV2 with TRBJ2-3, with 7 bases fitting TRBD2. The trim removed 6 bases at V and 0 bases at J, leaving 9 bases unmatched. CDR1 SNHLY and CDR2 FYNNEI come from the germline V gene. The CDR3 runs 16 residues. Here the CDR3 DNA reads TGTGCCAGCAGGGTGGGACCGGGAGGCAGCACAGATACGCAGTATTTT. The encoded protein is CASRVGPGGSTDTQYF.

This clonotype was detected only a few times. This chain connects TRBV10-3 to TRBJ2-5, with unresolved D. Germline loops: CDR1 ENHRY, CDR2 SYGVKD. V was clipped by 2 bases and J by 2 bases, with 6 bases between them. The CDR3 contains 13 residues. The CDR3 is CAISEAIQETQYF. The CDR3, as DNA: TGTGCCATCAGTGAGGCTATTCAAGAGACCCAGTACTTC.

CDR3 amino acids: CASSEYRTRSADTQYF. The CDR3 DNA reads TGTGCCAGCAGTGAATATAGGACTAGAAGTGCAGATACGCAGTATTTT. The chain carries TRBV25-1 and TRBJ2-3; 7 bases line up with TRBD2. Germline trimming cut 0 bases from V and 4 bases from J; bases unmatched to any gene: 7. Germline loops: CDR1 MGHDK, CDR2 SYGVNS. The CDR3 runs 16 residues. The full variable domain, its missing parts supplied by reference TRBV25-1 and TRBJ2-3, is EADIYQTPRYLVIGTGKKITLECSQTMGHDKMYWYQQDPGMELHLIHYSYGVNSTEKGDLSSESTVSRIRTEHFPLTLESARPSHTSQYLCASSEYRTRSADTQYFGPGTRLTVL.